This T cell receptor (beta chain) originates from a study of beta chain features in type 1 diabetes listed by TCRdb under 2018. Study-wide context: Patients and healthy donors did not differ in mean age, gender distribution, total cell number or subset yield. A total of 90 million to 130 million sorted cells were examined across all samples, and a strong correlation was observed between cell number per subset and RNA yield. Regulatory and stem cell-like memory subsets were isolated from only 8 patients and 8 healthy donors, whereas naive and central memory subsets came from all 30 or so donors. In the study, recently diagnosed type 1 diabetes patients and matched healthy donors were compared on the TCRB repertoires of their sorted circulating CD4+ T cell subsets.

Comment on this clone: Its antigen is not yet known. No clone much larger than this one lies a single base away; base qualities are absent.

Each donor gave one peripheral blood draw, roughly 0.12 L on average, collected into heparinised tubes. A BD FACSAria II and a panel including CD45RO, CCR7, CD25, CD127, CD95 and CD27 were used to sort naive, central memory, regulatory and stem cell-like memory CD4+ T cells. A purity above 98% was achieved for all sorted populations. PBMCs were separated immediately by Lymphoprep density gradient centrifugation and were stained directly, without being cultured. To minimize batch effects, samples were stained and sorted in pairs, one healthy donor with one patient per experiment. All of the isolated RNA was reverse transcribed with the High Capacity cDNA Reverse Transcription Kit, so expressed TCRB transcripts were sequenced. Naive, central memory and regulatory T cell samples underwent deep immunoSEQ sequencing, averaging around 3.7 million total reads per sample. Sorted cells were lysed in RLT buffer and RNA was extracted with DNase-treated RNeasy Micro or Mini kits, depending on cell number. Each cell subset was processed on its own to prevent cross-contamination, while patient and healthy donor samples were processed together. The immunoSEQ multiplex PCR was used to amplify TCRB sequences from cDNA, generating 87-bp fragments that spanned the CDR3 region. Amplicons were sequenced on the Illumina HiSeq platform. Turning to the authors' computational methods: Synthetic template baselines were used to correct PCR bias computationally, reads within Hamming distance 2 were collapsed, and singletons that could not be merged were discarded. Reads were aligned against IMGT so that V, D and J genes, CDR3 length and insertions or deletions at six rearrangement sites could be assigned. Within each subset, clonotype counts were normalized to the number of sorted cells before true diversity and Gini coefficients were calculated with the tcR R package. The overlap coefficient, calculated on TCRB nucleotide sequences, was used to quantify repertoire sharing. Out-of-frame TCRB sequences from naive cells were analyzed as a proxy for the pre-selection repertoire. TCRdb took this table from immuneACCESS and kept in-frame rearrangements with V and J called. Such tables lack part of the clones; where checked against another copy, unresolved V genes explain under half of the gap, and the rest is unexplained. The DNA was the basis for D and trimming; V, J and clone size are from that table. This sample gives 850,000 to 900,000 clones in total; about a sixth of them show up just once. 0.02% to 0.025% of the sample goes to the ten largest clones.

What the authors observed across the whole study: PCR may preferentially amplify shorter templates, but because patient and control samples were amplified and corrected together, any resulting skew would affect both groups equally. Only small numbers of individuals were included in the HLA sub-analyses, which left unresolved whether HLA type had any influence on TCRB rearrangement. At VDJ recombination sites, patients with type 1 diabetes made fewer insertions and deleted more nucleotides, a pattern implying thymic rearrangement abnormalities. Naive, central memory and regulatory TCRB repertoires appeared to be more similar among patients than among healthy donors. Because cDNA rather than genomic DNA was sequenced, highly expressing activated cells could have been over-represented, although no difference in activation and CD3 levels was found between groups. In all four CD4+ subsets, TCRB CDR3 length was moderately but significantly shorter in type 1 diabetes patients.

CDR1 and CDR2, looked up from the germline V gene, are MNHEY and SVGAGI. V has 6 bases trimmed and J has 7 bases trimmed; junction bases matching no gene number 9. The CDR3 measures 15 amino acids from cysteine to phenylalanine. Only the CDR3 DNA is retained, 45 bases long and in frame from the first base. The sequenced sample was naive CD4+ T cells from blood. In light of the paper, this sample's cell subset or site label describes: true naive CD4+ T cells. This clonotype was obtained from a woman aged 18 to 35 in good health. Recombination linked TRBV6-5 to TRBJ2-2; the junction holds 9 bases that match TRBD1. The CDR3 protein: CASRETYRGHGELFF. Read as DNA, the sequence is TGTGCCAGCAGAGAGACTTACAGGGGGCACGGGGAGCTGTTTTTT.